The 18 T cell receptor beta chains below all came from one sample that was sequenced in a study of blood T cells in healthy people across ages. Alongside a J-beta primer mix, a sample-barcoded 5' primer served in a second PCR lasting about 7 to 12 cycles. TCRdb independently ran MiXCR on the 5' RACE reads; one entry per CDR3 protein. In the table there are 1,500,000 or so distinct CDR3 sequences, roughly 59% of which are singletons. Sequences were obtained from blood. These receptor sequences come from a man aged 18 to 30 in good health.

This sequence joins TRBV6-5 and TRBJ2-7; D remains unclear. Germline-derived CDR1 and CDR2 are MNHEY and SVGAGI. The length of the CDR3 is 13 residues. Trimming took 0 bases from V and 5 from J, leaving 8 bases between them. CDR3 sequence (DNA): TGTGCCAGCAGTTACTCGTTCCGGGACGAGCAGTACTTC. Its protein product is CASSYSFRDEQYF.

A few counts support this clonotype. This chain connects TRBV4-2 to TRBJ2-2; TRBD2 might be the D (5 bases). The CDR3 runs to 18 residues. The V gene lost 0 bases and the J gene lost 4 bases, with 18 bases spanning the gap. Germline V lookup: CDR1 LGHNA, CDR2 YNFKEQ. CDR3 amino acids: CASSQDSLGSGSTGELFF. The CDR3 nucleotides read TGTGCCAGCAGCCAAGATAGTTTGGGGTCGGGGAGCACCGGGGAGCTGTTTTTT.

The CDR3 DNA is TGTGCCAGCAGCTTAGATTATGCCGCGGGATACCCCCCAGATACGCAGTATTTT. Translated: CASSLDYAAGYPPDTQYF. J is TRBJ2-3 and V is TRBV11-2, with D possibly TRBD2 on 6 matching bases. The CDR3 has 18 residues. With 0 bases removed from V and 4 bases from J, the gap between germline ends came to 20 bases. Germline V CDR1 and CDR2: SGHAT, FQNNGV.

This clonotype appeared a few times. The chain recombines TRBV6-6 with TRBJ1-1; no clear D. Germline CDR1 is MNHNY and CDR2 is SVGAGI (reference sequence). V lost 8 bases, J lost 4 bases, and 5 bases lay in between. CDR3 length: 10 amino acids. The CDR3 DNA reads as TGTGCCAGCGGGAGCACTGAAGCTTTCTTT. This encodes CASGSTEAFF.

The rearrangement links TRBV4-1 to TRBJ1-2; 8 bases line up with TRBD1. The trim removed 2 bases at V and 5 bases at J, leaving 10 bases unmatched. The CDR3 extends over 16 amino acids. Germline V gene lookup returns CDR1 MGHRA and CDR2 YSYEKL. The CDR3 sequence: CASSQTGGESYYGYTF. For the CDR3, the DNA is TGCGCCAGCAGCCAAACAGGGGGGGAGTCTTATTATGGCTACACCTTC.

This rearrangement joins TRBV4-1 to TRBJ1-2, with 7 bases matching TRBD1. The CDR3 consists of 14 residues. Germline CDR1 is MGHRA and CDR2 is YSYEKL. After removal of 4 bases from V and 4 bases from J, the junction contained 6 bases not matched to a gene. CDR3 sequence (DNA): TGCGCCAGCAGCCCGGTCGGGACAGCCTATGGCTACACCTTC. Protein: CASSPVGTAYGYTF.

The chain carries TRBV20-1 and TRBJ2-1; D perhaps matches TRBD2 (6 bases). This CDR3 comprises 14 residues. Germline-derived CDR1 and CDR2 are DFQATT and SNEGSKA (reference sequence). Trimming stripped 6 bases from V and 1 base from J, with 13 bases between. In nucleotides, the CDR3 is TGCAGTGCCCACCGGGACTTATCCTACAATGAGCAGTTCTTC. Translated: CSAHRDLSYNEQFF.

The genes are TRBV7-2 and TRBJ2-6; no firm D call. The CDR3 loop spans 18 amino acids. Trimming took off 1 base at V and 0 bases at J, with 13 bases between the two ends. Germline CDR1 is SGHTA and CDR2 is FQGNSA. In DNA form, the CDR3 reads TGTGCCAGCAGCTTAGGAAAGATAATCAACTCTGGGGCCAACGTCCTGACTTTC. Its protein is CASSLGKIINSGANVLTF.

This clonotype was seen more than once but under ten times. The rearrangement uses TRBV29-1 and TRBJ1-1; D perhaps matches TRBD1 (5 bases). CDR1 and CDR2 (germline): SQVTM, ANQGSEA. The V gene lost 5 bases and the J gene lost 5 bases, with 15 bases spanning the gap. This CDR3 has 13 residues. The chain's CDR3 is CSVPGTGRTEAFF. CDR3 DNA: TGCAGCGTTCCCGGGACGGGGAGGACTGAAGCTTTCTTT.

This chain links TRBV6-5 with TRBJ2-7, with D unclear. Per the germline V gene, CDR1 is MNHEY and CDR2 is SVGAGI. Trimming removed 4 bases at V and 2 bases at J, with 15 bases between. This CDR3 contains 15 residues. CDR3 sequence reads: CASSLQTHGTYEQYF. CDR3 bases: TGTGCCAGCAGTTTACAAACACACGGAACCTACGAGCAGTACTTC.

This chain connects TRBV28 to TRBJ1-2, with 8 bases aligning to TRBD1. V was pared by 5 bases and J by 4 bases, with 6 bases of the junction left unmatched. This CDR3 spans 14 amino acids. Germline V gene lookup returns CDR1 MDHEN and CDR2 SYDVKM. CDR3 bases: TGTGCCAGCAGTGTCAGGGGGCGCGTCTATGGCTACACCTTC. It yields the protein CASSVRGRVYGYTF.

This clonotype was seen only a few times. The gene calls are TRBV11-2 and TRBJ2-3; D gene unclear. V lost 4 bases, J lost 0 bases, and 11 bases lay in between. The CDR3 is made up of 15 amino acids. The germline V gene encodes CDR1 SGHAT and CDR2 FQNNGV. This chain's CDR3 is CASSSELVSTDTQYF. CDR3 DNA sequence: TGTGCCAGCAGCTCAGAATTAGTTAGCACAGATACGCAGTATTTT.

V and J are TRBV10-2 and TRBJ2-3, with D possibly matching TRBD2 (6 bases). In germline, CDR1 is WSHSY, CDR2 SAAADI. The CDR3 loop spans 13 amino acids. The ends were cut back, 7 bases at V and 6 bases at J, with 14 bases in the middle. The CDR3 is CASNRDSYDTQYF. In nucleotides, the CDR3 is TGCGCCAGCAACCGGGACTCCTACGATACGCAGTATTTT.

In its sample, this clonotype was seen many times. The genes are TRBV5-1 and TRBJ2-3; D tentatively reads TRBD1 or TRBD2 (5 bases each). V was clipped by 4 bases and J by 7 bases, with 13 bases between them. The CDR3 length is 13 residues. Germline CDR1 SGHRS, CDR2 YFSETQ. The DNA for the CDR3 is TGCGCCAGCAGCCCTGGGACCACCTATACGCAGTATTTT. Protein: CASSPGTTYTQYF.

The chain is built from TRBV27 and TRBJ1-4, with TRBD1 as a possible D gene (5 bases). The V end lost 2 bases, the J end lost 7 bases, and 11 bases lay between the germline ends. Per germline, CDR1 MNHEY and CDR2 SMNVEV (reference sequence). CDR3 length equals 14 residues. CDR3 in amino acids: CASSLGRTSEKLFF. CDR3 DNA sequence: TGTGCCAGCAGTTTAGGGAGGACAAGTGAAAAACTGTTTTTT.

This clonotype was counted between two and nine times. V gene TRBV29-1 combines with J gene TRBJ1-2; TRBD1 might be the D (5 bases). Germline CDR1 and CDR2: SQVTM and ANQGSEA. V lost 5 bases and J 6 bases, leaving 10 bases between the germline ends. This CDR3 comprises 11 residues. Written as DNA, the CDR3 is TGCAGCGTTCAAGGGGACCATGGCTACACCTTC. It is translated as CSVQGDHGYTF.

In this sample, this clonotype turned up a few times. This rearrangement joins TRBV18 to TRBJ2-4; 8 positions match TRBD1. Trimming at V came to 3 bases and at J to 1 base, leaving 8 bases not matched to a gene. The CDR3 extends over 17 amino acids. The germline CDR1 and CDR2 sequences are KGHSH and LQKENI. CDR3 nucleotides: TGTGCCAGCTCACCCTCGGGACAGGTGGGCGCCAAAAACATTCAGTACTTC. This sequence encodes CASSPSGQVGAKNIQYF.

The rearrangement links TRBV7-2 to TRBJ2-3; D gene unclear. V was shortened by 5 bases and J by 4 bases, with 10 bases between the two germline ends. Germline V gene lookup returns CDR1 SGHTA and CDR2 FQGNSA. The CDR3 extends over 13 amino acids. The CDR3: CASSAGWADTQYF. In DNA form, the CDR3 reads TGTGCCAGCAGCGCTGGCTGGGCAGATACGCAGTATTTT.